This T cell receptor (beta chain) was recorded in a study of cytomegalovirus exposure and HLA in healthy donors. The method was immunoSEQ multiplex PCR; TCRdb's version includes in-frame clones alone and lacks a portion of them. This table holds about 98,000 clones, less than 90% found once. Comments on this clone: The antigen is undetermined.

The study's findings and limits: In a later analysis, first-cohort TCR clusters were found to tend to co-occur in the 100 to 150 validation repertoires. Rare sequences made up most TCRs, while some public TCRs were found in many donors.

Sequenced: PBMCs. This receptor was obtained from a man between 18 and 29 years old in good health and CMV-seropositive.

CDR3 in amino acids: CASSDSSHPPQDEAFF. CDR3 nucleotides: TGTGCCAGCAGTGATAGTTCCCATCCGCCGCAAGATGAAGCTTTCTTT. This rearrangement joins TRBV6-1 to TRBJ1-1; D remains ambiguous. Germline V gene sequence: CDR1 MNHNS, CDR2 SASEGT. This CDR3 has 16 amino acids. V was trimmed by 3 bases and J by 7 bases, leaving 21 bases between them.